Listed below are T cell receptor beta chains from one sample, sequenced in a study of cytomegalovirus exposure and HLA in healthy donors. Clones were sequenced by immunoSEQ multiplex PCR, and TCRdb holds only the in-frame ones, with some missing. The top ten hold 4.5% to 5.5% of the sample, which has 100,000 or so clones, about 75% seen once. The sample consisted of PBMCs. All receptors derive from a woman in her thirties or forties in good health and CMV-seronegative. CDR3s include the opening cysteine and the closing phenylalanine or tryptophan. Fields, in order: D gene, clone size, V gene, J gene, CDR3 protein, CDR3 DNA. A D gene is named only where the DNA matches it firmly. For some rows the clone size is stated as once, few or many, or as a class when expanded; others skip it.

d_gene: .
abundance: .
v_gene: TRBV29-1
j_gene: TRBJ2-5
CDR3aa: CSVGLRGGETQYF
CDR3nt: TGCAGCGTTGGGCTTCGGGGAGGAGAGACCCAGTACTTC

d_gene: .
abundance: .
v_gene: TRBV11-2
j_gene: TRBJ1-5
CDR3aa: CASSLYKPQHF
CDR3nt: TGTGCCAGCAGCTTATATAAGCCCCAGCATTTT

d_gene: TRBD1
abundance: .
v_gene: TRBV27
j_gene: TRBJ2-3
CDR3aa: CASSHRDRGLRDTQYF
CDR3nt: TGTGCCAGCAGCCACAGAGACAGGGGGCTCAGAGATACGCAGTATTTT

d_gene: .
abundance: .
v_gene: TRBV7-9
j_gene: TRBJ2-7
CDR3aa: CASSLQGTRPGDEQYF
CDR3nt: TGTGCCAGCAGCTTACAGGGGACCCGACCCGGGGACGAGCAGTACTTC

d_gene: .
abundance: .
v_gene: TRBV2
j_gene: TRBJ1-4
CDR3aa: CASSVFLREKLFF
CDR3nt: TGTGCCAGCAGTGTATTCTTGCGTGAAAAACTGTTTTTT

d_gene: TRBD1
abundance: .
v_gene: TRBV6-1
j_gene: TRBJ1-2
CDR3aa: CASSEKQQGARFGYTF
CDR3nt: TGTGCCAGCAGTGAAAAACAACAGGGGGCGCGATTTGGCTACACCTTC

d_gene: TRBD2
abundance: .
v_gene: TRBV7-8
j_gene: TRBJ2-3
CDR3aa: CASSLVGSGGADTQYF
CDR3nt: TGTGCCAGCAGCTTAGTCGGTAGCGGGGGAGCAGATACGCAGTATTTT

d_gene: TRBD2
abundance: .
v_gene: TRBV5-1
j_gene: TRBJ2-1
CDR3aa: CASGRGVSYNEQFF
CDR3nt: TGCGCCAGCGGCCGGGGGGTTTCATACAATGAGCAGTTCTTC

d_gene: TRBD1
abundance: .
v_gene: TRBV6-5
j_gene: TRBJ1-2
CDR3aa: CASSRNRGKSGYTF
CDR3nt: TGTGCCAGCAGTAGAAACAGGGGAAAGAGTGGCTACACCTTC

d_gene: .
abundance: .
v_gene: TRBV20-1
j_gene: TRBJ1-1
CDR3aa: CSGHLNTEAFF
CDR3nt: TGCAGTGGGCACCTCAACACTGAAGCTTTCTTT

d_gene: .
abundance: .
v_gene: TRBV4-1
j_gene: TRBJ1-4
CDR3aa: CASSLVHAQGGGNEKLFF
CDR3nt: TGCGCCAGCAGCCTGGTCCACGCACAGGGAGGGGGTAATGAAAAACTGTTTTTT

d_gene: TRBD2
abundance: .
v_gene: TRBV5-1
j_gene: TRBJ2-3
CDR3aa: CASSLDGGGSSTDTQYF
CDR3nt: TGCGCCAGCAGCTTGGATGGCGGGGGGTCGAGCACAGATACGCAGTATTTT

d_gene: .
abundance: .
v_gene: TRBV5-1
j_gene: TRBJ2-3
CDR3aa: CASSLGLVGPDTQYF
CDR3nt: TGCGCCAGCAGCTTGGGTTTAGTGGGGCCAGATACGCAGTATTTT

d_gene: TRBD1
abundance: .
v_gene: TRBV7-2
j_gene: TRBJ2-7
CDR3aa: CASSTPGTDYEQYF
CDR3nt: TGTGCCAGCAGCACCCCAGGGACAGACTACGAGCAGTACTTC

d_gene: .
abundance: .
v_gene: TRBV6-1
j_gene: TRBJ1-2
CDR3aa: CASKADSSNYGYTF
CDR3nt: TGTGCCAGCAAGGCCGACAGTTCTAACTATGGCTACACCTTC

d_gene: .
abundance: .
v_gene: TRBV5-4
j_gene: TRBJ1-1
CDR3aa: CASSLVDFGGWPEAFF
CDR3nt: TGTGCCAGCAGCTTGGTAGATTTTGGGGGGTGGCCTGAAGCTTTCTTT

d_gene: TRBD1
abundance: .
v_gene: TRBV5-1
j_gene: TRBJ1-2
CDR3aa: CATSLTGDDYGYTF
CDR3nt: TGCGCCACCTCTCTTACAGGGGATGACTATGGCTACACCTTC

d_gene: .
abundance: few
v_gene: TRBV6-5
j_gene: TRBJ2-7
CDR3aa: CASRASYEQYF
CDR3nt: TGTGCCAGCAGGGCCTCGTACGAGCAGTACTTC

d_gene: .
abundance: .
v_gene: TRBV6-5
j_gene: TRBJ1-5
CDR3aa: CASSLTSGGNQPQHF
CDR3nt: TGTGCCAGCAGTCTTACGTCGGGAGGCAATCAGCCCCAGCATTTT

d_gene: .
abundance: .
v_gene: TRBV6-5
j_gene: TRBJ2-2
CDR3aa: CASSYTRVRTGELFF
CDR3nt: TGTGCCAGCAGTTACACCAGGGTACGGACCGGGGAGCTGTTTTTT

d_gene: TRBD1
abundance: once
v_gene: TRBV7-9
j_gene: TRBJ1-5
CDR3aa: CASSLGGAQGAHQPQHF
CDR3nt: TGTGCCAGCAGCTTAGGGGGGGCACAGGGGGCTCATCAGCCCCAGCATTTT

d_gene: .
abundance: .
v_gene: TRBV18
j_gene: TRBJ2-5
CDR3aa: CASSPDWQGETQYF
CDR3nt: TGTGCCAGCTCACCAGATTGGCAGGGGGAGACCCAGTACTTC

d_gene: TRBD1
abundance: .
v_gene: TRBV6-5
j_gene: TRBJ1-1
CDR3aa: CASSYGTGYDTEAFF
CDR3nt: TGTGCCAGCAGTTATGGGACAGGGTATGACACTGAAGCTTTCTTT

d_gene: .
abundance: .
v_gene: TRBV18
j_gene: TRBJ2-1
CDR3aa: CASSPPDRPYNEQFF
CDR3nt: TGTGCCAGCTCACCGCCCGACAGGCCCTACAATGAGCAGTTCTTC

d_gene: .
abundance: .
v_gene: TRBV7-9
j_gene: TRBJ2-7
CDR3aa: CASSSGRTPYEQYF
CDR3nt: TGTGCCAGCAGCTCCGGGAGAACCCCCTACGAGCAGTACTTC

d_gene: TRBD1
abundance: .
v_gene: TRBV6-5
j_gene: TRBJ1-2
CDR3aa: CASSLDRGPYGYTF
CDR3nt: TGTGCCAGCAGTTTGGACAGGGGTCCCTATGGCTACACCTTC

d_gene: TRBD1
abundance: few
v_gene: TRBV4-2
j_gene: TRBJ1-2
CDR3aa: CASSRGRGQGALDGYTF
CDR3nt: TGTGCCAGCAGCCGTGGCCGGGGACAGGGGGCTCTCGACGGCTACACCTTC

d_gene: TRBD1
abundance: .
v_gene: TRBV6-5
j_gene: TRBJ2-5
CDR3aa: CASSYPDRVEYF
CDR3nt: TGTGCCAGCAGTTACCCGGACAGGGTGGAGTACTTC

d_gene: TRBD1
abundance: .
v_gene: TRBV19
j_gene: TRBJ1-6
CDR3aa: CASSIGQGPLHF
CDR3nt: TGTGCCAGTAGTATAGGACAGGGACCCCTCCACTTT